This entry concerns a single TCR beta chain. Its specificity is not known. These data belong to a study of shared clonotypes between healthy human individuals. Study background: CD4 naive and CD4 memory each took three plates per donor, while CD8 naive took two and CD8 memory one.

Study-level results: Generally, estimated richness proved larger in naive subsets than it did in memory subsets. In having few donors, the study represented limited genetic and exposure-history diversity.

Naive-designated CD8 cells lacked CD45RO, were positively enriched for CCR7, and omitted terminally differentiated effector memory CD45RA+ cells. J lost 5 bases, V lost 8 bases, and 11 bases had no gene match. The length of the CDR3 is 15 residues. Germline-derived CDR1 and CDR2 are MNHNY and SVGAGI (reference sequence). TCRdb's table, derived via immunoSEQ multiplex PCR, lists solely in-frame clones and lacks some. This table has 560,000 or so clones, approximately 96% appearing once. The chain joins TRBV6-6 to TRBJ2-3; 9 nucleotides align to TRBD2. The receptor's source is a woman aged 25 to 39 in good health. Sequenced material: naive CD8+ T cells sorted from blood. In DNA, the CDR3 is TGTGCCAGCGGATTAGCGGGAGTGTCTTTAGATACGCAGTATTTT. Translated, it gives CASGLAGVSLDTQYF.